The 20 T cell receptor beta chains reported below all come from one sample, sequenced in a study of T cell responses to AZD1222 COVID-19 vaccine. Only in-frame clones appear in the TCRdb table, and some are missing; sequencing was by immunoSEQ multiplex PCR. The data hold around 180,000 clones, with 85% to 90% observed a single time. This material consisted of peripheral blood, taken on day 0 of AZD1222 vaccination. The receptor set was obtained from an adult in good health.

The chain joins TRBV5-4 to TRBJ1-2; D gene ambiguous. The germline V gene encodes CDR1 SGHNT and CDR2 YYREEE (reference sequence). Trimming left V 4 bases short and J 5 bases short, with 9 bases between. CDR3 size: 12 residues. The CDR3 region is CASSGALYGYTF. CDR3 bases: TGTGCCAGCAGCGGAGCCTTATATGGCTACACCTTC.

This clone was observed a few times. This chain uses TRBV7-2 with TRBJ1-1; D unclear. Trimming pared 2 bases from V and 2 bases from J, leaving 12 bases between. CDR1 is SGHTA and CDR2 is FQGNSA in the germline V gene. The CDR3 is made up of 15 amino acids. The CDR3 DNA follows: TGTGCCAGCAGCTTATCCCCCGTCATAAACACTGAAGCTTTCTTT. Amino acid sequence: CASSLSPVINTEAFF.

V and J are TRBV3-1 (or the pseudogene TRBV3-2) and TRBJ2-1; D perhaps matches TRBD2 (5 bases). Germline CDR1 LGHDT, CDR2 YNNKEL (reference sequence). The V end was cut by 0 bases, the J end by 1 base, with 16 bases between. The CDR3 has 18 residues. The CDR3 region has the DNA TGTGCCAGCAGCCAAGATAATCGGGATTCACGGTCCTACAATGAGCAGTTCTTC. Its translation: CASSQDNRDSRSYNEQFF.

The CDR3 protein is CSVGENTEAFF. CDR3 DNA: TGCAGCGTTGGGGAGAACACTGAAGCTTTCTTT. The chain combines TRBV29-1 with TRBJ1-1; unclear D gene. With 4 bases removed from V and 1 base from J, the gap between germline ends came to 4 bases. CDR3 length: 11 amino acids. Germline CDR1 reads SQVTM; CDR2 reads ANQGSEA.

This clone was detected a few times. The V gene is TRBV25-1, the J gene TRBJ1-1, with D hard to call. The CDR3 extends over 13 amino acids. In germline, CDR1 is MGHDK, CDR2 SYGVNS. V was clipped by 3 bases and J by 3 bases, with 8 bases between them. The CDR3 region is CASSDPPDTEAFF. The CDR3 DNA is TGTGCCAGCAGTGATCCGCCAGACACTGAAGCTTTCTTT.

The chain carries TRBV19 and TRBJ1-2; D unclear. The V gene's germline CDR1 is LNHDA and CDR2 SQIVND (reference sequence). Deletions cut 0 bases from V and 4 bases from J, with 12 bases between. The CDR3 consists of 15 residues. CDR3 amino acids: CASSIDPGYPYGYTF. The CDR3 DNA is TGTGCCAGTAGTATAGATCCCGGGTATCCCTATGGCTACACCTTC.

The chain has TRBV5-4 and TRBJ2-3; D call uncertain. With 0 bases removed from V and 2 bases from J, the gap between germline ends came to 4 bases. The CDR3 covers 13 residues. The germline CDR1 and CDR2 sequences are SGHNT and YYREEE (reference sequence). CDR3 bases: TGTGCCAGCAGCTTGGCCCCCACAGATACGCAGTATTTT. Encoded protein: CASSLAPTDTQYF.

This clone was detected a few times. The V and J genes are TRBV29-1 and TRBJ1-1, with D tentatively TRBD1 (5 bases). The V gene's germline CDR1 is SQVTM and CDR2 ANQGSEA. V was clipped by 7 bases and J by 1 base, with 13 bases between them. The length of the CDR3 is 13 residues. In DNA, the CDR3 is TGCAGCGCCACCCGGGACCCGAACACTGAAGCTTTCTTT. This translates into CSATRDPNTEAFF.

This chain links TRBV6-5 with TRBJ2-7; D might be TRBD1 or TRBD2, each matching 5 bases. Germline V lookup: CDR1 MNHEY, CDR2 SVGAGI. This CDR3 has 15 amino acids. Between the trimmed V and J ends, which lost 6 bases and 2 bases, there was a span of 17 bases. The CDR3 DNA is TGTGCCAGCAGGGAGATCCGGGACGGCCCCTACGAGCAGTACTTC. Residues: CASREIRDGPYEQYF.

V is TRBV5-6 and J is TRBJ2-1; no definite D call. Germline CDR1 reads SGHDT; CDR2 reads YYEEEE. The CDR3 consists of 11 residues. With 4 bases removed from V and 4 bases from J, the gap between germline ends came to 3 bases. The CDR3 loop is CASSTYNEQFF. The CDR3 bases are TGTGCCAGCAGCACATACAATGAGCAGTTCTTC.

This clone was observed a few times. CDR3 sequence (DNA): TGTGCCAGCTCGCACCGGACCAAACTAGCGGGGGGTATCAATGAGCAGTTCTTC. Protein product: CASSHRTKLAGGINEQFF. The chain employs TRBV18 and TRBJ2-1, with TRBD2 identical over 12 bases. The CDR3 spans 18 residues. With V trimmed by 6 bases and J by 6 bases, 15 bases remained unmatched. CDR1 KGHSH and CDR2 LQKENI come from the germline V gene. The entire variable domain, with the rest obtained from reference TRBV18 and TRBJ2-1, is as follows: NAGVMQNPRHLVRRRGQEARLRCSPMKGHSHVYWYRQLPEEGLKFMVYLQKENIIDESGMPKERFSAEFPKEGPSILRIQQVVRGDSAAYFCASSHRTKLAGGINEQFFGPGTRLTVL.

This clone appeared a single time. V gene TRBV7-3 combines with J gene TRBJ1-1, with no clear D. V lost 1 base to trimming and J lost 1 base, with 7 bases between them. CDR1 and CDR2 from the germline V gene are SGHTA and FQGTGA. The CDR3 is 14 residues long. The CDR3 here is CASSLSTANTEAFF. CDR3 bases: TGTGCCAGCAGCTTAAGTACCGCGAACACTGAAGCTTTCTTT.

This clone was observed a few times. As DNA, the CDR3 is TGCAGCGTCGGTCCGGGACTAGCGTTTGGCTACGAGCAGTACTTC. Residues: CSVGPGLAFGYEQYF. This chain uses TRBV29-1 with TRBJ2-7; the match to TRBD2 covers 10 bases. The CDR3 runs to 15 residues. CDR1 and CDR2 from the germline V gene are SQVTM and ANQGSEA. V trimming: 6 bases; J trimming: 3 bases; junction bases outside the gene matches: 11.

The chain recombines TRBV28 with TRBJ2-7, with TRBD2 matching 7 bases. The CDR3 extends over 12 amino acids. The ends lost 6 bases at V and 2 bases at J; junction bases unmatched: 1. The germline V gene encodes CDR1 MDHEN and CDR2 SYDVKM. CDR3 amino acids: CASRAGTYEQYF. CDR3 bases: TGTGCCAGCAGAGCGGGGACCTACGAGCAGTACTTC.

This clone was found once. This CDR3 reads CASSRLAGPNTGELFF. The CDR3 DNA is TGTGCCAGCAGCCGTCTGGCGGGCCCAAACACCGGGGAGCTGTTTTTT. The rearrangement uses TRBV7-8 and TRBJ2-2; tentative D call: TRBD2 (5 bases). This CDR3 contains 16 residues. V gave up 5 bases and J gave up 2 bases, with 15 bases separating them. Germline CDR1 is SGHVS and CDR2 is FQNEAQ.

Comment on this clone: Other DNA sequences in the sample encode the same CDR3. This sequence joins TRBV15 and TRBJ1-6; D is perhaps TRBD1 (5 bases). Germline V CDR1 and CDR2: LNHNV, YYDKDF (reference sequence). The V end was cut by 0 bases, the J end by 7 bases, with 7 bases between. The CDR3 totals 14 residues. The DNA for the CDR3 is TGTGCCACCAGCAGAGACAGGGACAATTCACCCCTCCACTTT. Translation: CATSRDRDNSPLHF.

The rearrangement joins TRBV30 to TRBJ2-3; D is unresolved. Trimming cost V 2 bases and J 4 bases, with 10 bases left between them. The germline gives CDR1 GTSNPN, CDR2 SVGIG (reference sequence). The CDR3 length is 13 residues. This CDR3 reads CAWSSAGPDTQYF. CDR3 in DNA: TGTGCCTGGAGTTCGGCAGGCCCAGATACGCAGTATTTT.

This chain connects TRBV7-8 to TRBJ2-2; possibly TRBD1 or TRBD2 for D (5 bases each). V was pared by 5 bases and J by 2 bases, with 12 bases between. CDR3 length: 15 amino acids. Per the germline V gene, CDR1 is SGHVS and CDR2 is FQNEAQ. The CDR3 coding sequence is TGTGCCAGCAGCGGTCGGGACCTAAACACCGGGGAGCTGTTTTTT. This gives the protein CASSGRDLNTGELFF. Using reference TRBV7-8 and TRBJ2-2 for the parts outside the CDR3, the full variable domain is GAGVSQSPRYKVAKRGQDVALRCDPISGHVSLFWYQQALGQGPEFLTYFQNEAQLDKSGLPSDRFFAERPEGSVSTLKIQRTQQEDSAVYLCASSGRDLNTGELFFGEGSRLTVL.

CDR3 in DNA: TGTGCCAGCAGTTTAGAGTGGCGGGTCGGGCTAGCGGGGCGCCTCTCCTACAATGAGCAGTTCTTC. Translation gives CASSLEWRVGLAGRLSYNEQFF. The V call is TRBV28, the J call TRBJ2-1; 9 bases agree with TRBD2. J lost 0 bases, V lost 2 bases, and 20 bases had no gene match. Germline V CDR1 and CDR2: MDHEN, SYDVKM. The CDR3 is made up of 22 amino acids.

V usage is TRBV11-2 and J usage is TRBJ2-7; D not certain. CDR3 length equals 12 residues. CDR1 SGHAT and CDR2 FQNNGV come from the germline V gene. V dropped 0 bases and J dropped 7 bases, with 7 bases sitting between them. CDR3 sequence: CASSLDDWEQYF. Written as DNA, the CDR3 is TGTGCCAGCAGCTTAGACGACTGGGAGCAGTACTTC.